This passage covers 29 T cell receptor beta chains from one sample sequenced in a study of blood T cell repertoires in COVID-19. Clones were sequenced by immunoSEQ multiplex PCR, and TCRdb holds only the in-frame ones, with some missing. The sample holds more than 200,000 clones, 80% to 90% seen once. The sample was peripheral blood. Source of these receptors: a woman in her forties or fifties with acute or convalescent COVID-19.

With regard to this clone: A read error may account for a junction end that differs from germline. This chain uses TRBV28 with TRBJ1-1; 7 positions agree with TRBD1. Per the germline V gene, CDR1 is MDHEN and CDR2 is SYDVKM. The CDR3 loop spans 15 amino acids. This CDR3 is CASSSPSTGNAEAFF. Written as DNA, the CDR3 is TGTGCCAGCAGTTCACCTTCGACAGGGAACGCTGAAGCTTTCTTT.

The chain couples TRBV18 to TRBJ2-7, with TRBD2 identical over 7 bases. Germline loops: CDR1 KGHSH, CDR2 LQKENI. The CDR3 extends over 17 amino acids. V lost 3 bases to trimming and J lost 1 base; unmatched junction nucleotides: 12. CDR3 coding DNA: TGTGCCAGCTCACCCGGGAGTGGGGGACTACCTTCCTACGAGCAGTACTTC. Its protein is CASSPGSGGLPSYEQYF.

The CDR3 region has the DNA TGTGCCAGCAGCGCCCGGGCCGGGGAGCTGTTTTTT. It translates to CASSARAGELFF. The chain couples TRBV9 to TRBJ2-2; D is undetermined. The V end lost 3 bases, the J end lost 6 bases, and 6 bases lay between the germline ends. Germline-derived CDR1 and CDR2 are SGDLS and YYNGEE. The CDR3 is 12 residues long. The full variable domain, completed using reference TRBV9 and TRBJ2-2, is DSGVTQTPKHLITATGQRVTLRCSPRSGDLSVYWYQQSLDQGLQFLIQYYNGEERAKGNILERFSAQQFPDLHSELNLSSLELGDSALYFCASSARAGELFFGEGSRLTVL.

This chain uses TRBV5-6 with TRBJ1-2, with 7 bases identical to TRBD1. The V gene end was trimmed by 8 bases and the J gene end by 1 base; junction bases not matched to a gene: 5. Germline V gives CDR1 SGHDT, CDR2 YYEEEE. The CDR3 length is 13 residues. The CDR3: CASTGVLNYGYTF. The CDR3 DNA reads TGTGCCAGTACAGGGGTCCTTAACTATGGCTACACCTTC. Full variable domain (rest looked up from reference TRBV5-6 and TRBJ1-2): DAGVTQSPTHLIKTRGQQVTLRCSPKSGHDTVSWYQQALGQGPQFIFQYYEEEERQRGNFPDRFSGHQFPNYSSELNVNALLLGDSALYLCASTGVLNYGYTFGSGTRLTVV.

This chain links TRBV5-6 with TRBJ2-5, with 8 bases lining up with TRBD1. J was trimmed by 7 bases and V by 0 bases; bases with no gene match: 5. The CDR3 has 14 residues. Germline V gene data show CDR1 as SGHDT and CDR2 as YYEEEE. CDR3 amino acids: CASSLAGGFGTQYF. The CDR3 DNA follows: TGTGCCAGCAGCTTGGCAGGGGGCTTCGGGACCCAGTACTTC.

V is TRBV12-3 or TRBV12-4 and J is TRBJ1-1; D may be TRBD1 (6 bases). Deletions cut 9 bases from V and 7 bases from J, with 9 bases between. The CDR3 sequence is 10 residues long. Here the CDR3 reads CASMDSEAFF. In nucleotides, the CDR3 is TGTGCCAGTATGGACAGTGAAGCTTTCTTT.

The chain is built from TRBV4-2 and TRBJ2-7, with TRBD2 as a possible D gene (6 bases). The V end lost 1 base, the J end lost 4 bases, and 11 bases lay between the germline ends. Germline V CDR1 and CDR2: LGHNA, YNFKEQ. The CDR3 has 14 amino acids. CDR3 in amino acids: CASSQGSGRYEQYF. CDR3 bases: TGTGCCAGCAGCCAAGGGAGCGGGCGGTACGAGCAGTACTTC.

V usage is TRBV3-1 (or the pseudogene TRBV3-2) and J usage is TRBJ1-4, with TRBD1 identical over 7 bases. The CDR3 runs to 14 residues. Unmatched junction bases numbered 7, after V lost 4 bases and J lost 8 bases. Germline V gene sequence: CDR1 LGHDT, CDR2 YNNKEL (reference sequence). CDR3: CASSLTGQYEKLFF. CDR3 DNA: TGTGCCAGCAGCCTGACGGGACAGTACGAAAAACTGTTTTTT.

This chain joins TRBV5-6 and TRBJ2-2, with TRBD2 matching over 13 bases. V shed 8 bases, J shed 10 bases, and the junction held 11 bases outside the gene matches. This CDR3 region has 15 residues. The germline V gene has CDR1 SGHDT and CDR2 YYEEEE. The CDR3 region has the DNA TGTGCCAGTAATCGACTAGCGGGGGGCTCCGAGGAGCTGTTTTTT. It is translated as CASNRLAGGSEELFF.

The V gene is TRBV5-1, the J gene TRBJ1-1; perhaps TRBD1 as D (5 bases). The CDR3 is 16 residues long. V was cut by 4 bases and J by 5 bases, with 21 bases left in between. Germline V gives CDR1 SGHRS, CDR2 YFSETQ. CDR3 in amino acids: CASSPNPAGLETEAFF. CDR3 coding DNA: TGCGCCAGCAGCCCAAACCCGGCGGGGCTTGAAACTGAAGCTTTCTTT.

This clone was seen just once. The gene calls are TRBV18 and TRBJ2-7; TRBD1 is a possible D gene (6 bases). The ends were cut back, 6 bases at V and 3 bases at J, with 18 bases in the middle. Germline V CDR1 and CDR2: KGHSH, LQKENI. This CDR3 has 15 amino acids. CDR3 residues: CASSPTSDSNYEQYF. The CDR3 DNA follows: TGTGCCAGCTCTCCGACTTCGGACAGTAACTACGAGCAGTACTTC.

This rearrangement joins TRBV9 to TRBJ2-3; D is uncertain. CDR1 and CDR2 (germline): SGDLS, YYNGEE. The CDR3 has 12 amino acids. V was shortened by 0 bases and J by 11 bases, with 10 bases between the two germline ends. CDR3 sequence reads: CASSVGGGGQYF. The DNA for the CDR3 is TGTGCCAGCAGCGTAGGCGGCGGTGGGCAGTATTTT.

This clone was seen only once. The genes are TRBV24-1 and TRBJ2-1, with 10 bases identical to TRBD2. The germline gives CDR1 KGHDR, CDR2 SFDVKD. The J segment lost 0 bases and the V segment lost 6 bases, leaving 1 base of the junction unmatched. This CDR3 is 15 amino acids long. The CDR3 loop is CATSPSGGSYNEQFF. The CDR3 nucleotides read TGTGCCACCAGTCCTAGCGGGGGCTCCTACAATGAGCAGTTCTTC.

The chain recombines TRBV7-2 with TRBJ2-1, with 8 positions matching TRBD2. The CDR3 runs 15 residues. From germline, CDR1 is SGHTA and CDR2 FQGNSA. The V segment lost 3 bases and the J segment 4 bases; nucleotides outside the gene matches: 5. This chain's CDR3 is CASSFQAGEYNEQFF. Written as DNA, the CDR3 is TGTGCCAGCAGCTTTCAAGCGGGGGAATACAATGAGCAGTTCTTC.

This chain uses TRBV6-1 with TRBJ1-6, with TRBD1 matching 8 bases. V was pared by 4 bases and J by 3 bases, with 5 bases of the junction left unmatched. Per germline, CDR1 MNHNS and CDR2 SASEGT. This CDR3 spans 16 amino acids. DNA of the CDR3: TGTGCCAGCAGTGGGGGGACAGGCCTCTATAATTCACCCCTCCACTTT. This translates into CASSGGTGLYNSPLHF.

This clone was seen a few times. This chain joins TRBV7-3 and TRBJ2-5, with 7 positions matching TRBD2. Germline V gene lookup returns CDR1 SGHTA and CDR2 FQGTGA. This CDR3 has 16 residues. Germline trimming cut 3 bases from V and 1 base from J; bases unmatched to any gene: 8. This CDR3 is CASSLGRGGLQETQYF. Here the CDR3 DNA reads TGTGCCAGCAGCTTGGGTCGGGGAGGGCTCCAAGAGACCCAGTACTTC.

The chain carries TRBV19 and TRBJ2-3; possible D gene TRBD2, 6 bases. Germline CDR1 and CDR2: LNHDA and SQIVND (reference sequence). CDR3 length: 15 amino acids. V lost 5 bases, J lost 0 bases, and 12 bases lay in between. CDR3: CASSPRGKSTDTQYF. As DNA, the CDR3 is TGTGCCAGTAGTCCCCGCGGGAAGAGCACAGATACGCAGTATTTT.

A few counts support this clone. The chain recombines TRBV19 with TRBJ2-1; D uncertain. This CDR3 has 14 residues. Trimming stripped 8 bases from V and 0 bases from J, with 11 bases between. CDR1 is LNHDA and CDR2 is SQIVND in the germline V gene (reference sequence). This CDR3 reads CASSPLSSYNEQFF. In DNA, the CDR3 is TGTGCCAGTTCGCCCCTGAGCTCCTACAATGAGCAGTTCTTC.

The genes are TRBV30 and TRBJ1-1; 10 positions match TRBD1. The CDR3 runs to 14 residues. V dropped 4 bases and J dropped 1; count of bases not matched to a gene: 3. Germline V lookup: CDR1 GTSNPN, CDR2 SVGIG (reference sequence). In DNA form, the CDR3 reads TGTGCCTGGAACCGGGACAGGGGGAACACTGAAGCTTTCTTT. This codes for CAWNRDRGNTEAFF.

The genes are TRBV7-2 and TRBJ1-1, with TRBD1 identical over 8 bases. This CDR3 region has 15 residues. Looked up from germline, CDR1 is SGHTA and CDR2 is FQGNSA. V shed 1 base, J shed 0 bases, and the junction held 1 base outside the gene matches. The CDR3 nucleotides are TGTGCCAGCAGCTTAGTCAGGGGGCTGAACACTGAAGCTTTCTTT. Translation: CASSLVRGLNTEAFF.

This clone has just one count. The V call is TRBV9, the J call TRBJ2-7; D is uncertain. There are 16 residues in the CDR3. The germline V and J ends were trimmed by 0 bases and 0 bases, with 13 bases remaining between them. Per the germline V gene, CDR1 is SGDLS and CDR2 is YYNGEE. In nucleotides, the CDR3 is TGTGCCAGCAGCGTAGGTAACGGTGCCCCCTCCTACGAGCAGTACTTC. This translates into CASSVGNGAPSYEQYF.

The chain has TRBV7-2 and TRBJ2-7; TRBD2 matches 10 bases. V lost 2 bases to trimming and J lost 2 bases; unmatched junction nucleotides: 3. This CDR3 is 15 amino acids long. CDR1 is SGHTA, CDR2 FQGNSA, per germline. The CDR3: CASSLTSGAPYEQYF. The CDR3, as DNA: TGTGCCAGCAGCTTAACTAGCGGGGCCCCCTACGAGCAGTACTTC.

CDR3 amino acids: CASSHDRGDTEAFF. The CDR3 coding sequence is TGTGCCAGCTCTCATGACAGGGGTGACACTGAAGCTTTCTTT. The V and J genes are TRBV18 and TRBJ1-1, with 8 positions matching TRBD1. The germline V gene encodes CDR1 KGHSH and CDR2 LQKENI. Germline trimming cut 6 bases from V and 3 bases from J; bases unmatched to any gene: 6. The CDR3 is made up of 14 amino acids.

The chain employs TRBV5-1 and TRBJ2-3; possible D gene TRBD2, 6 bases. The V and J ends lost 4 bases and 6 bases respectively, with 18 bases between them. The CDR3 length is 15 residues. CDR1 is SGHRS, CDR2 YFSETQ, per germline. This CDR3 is CASSLIGGFGDTQYF. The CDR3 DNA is TGCGCCAGCAGCCTTATCGGGGGTTTTGGGGATACGCAGTATTTT. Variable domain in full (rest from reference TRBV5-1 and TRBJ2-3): KAGVTQTPRYLIKTRGQQVTLSCSPISGHRSVSWYQQTPGQGLQFLFEYFSETQRNKGNFPGRFSGRQFSNSRSEMNVSTLELGDSALYLCASSLIGGFGDTQYFGPGTRLTVL.

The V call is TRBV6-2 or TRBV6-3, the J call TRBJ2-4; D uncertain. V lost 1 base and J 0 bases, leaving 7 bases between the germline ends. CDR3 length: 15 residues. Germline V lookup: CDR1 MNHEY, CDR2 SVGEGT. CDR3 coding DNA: TGTGCCAGCAGTTACTTCTTCCTAGCCAAAAACATTCAGTACTTC. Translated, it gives CASSYFFLAKNIQYF.

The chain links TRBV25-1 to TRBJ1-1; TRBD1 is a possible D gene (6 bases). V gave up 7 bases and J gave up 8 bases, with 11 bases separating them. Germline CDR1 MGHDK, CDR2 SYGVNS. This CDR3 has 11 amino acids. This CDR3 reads CASKNREEAFF. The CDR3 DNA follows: TGTGCCAGCAAGAACAGGGAGGAAGCTTTCTTT. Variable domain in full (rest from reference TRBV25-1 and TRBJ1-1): EADIYQTPRYLVIGTGKKITLECSQTMGHDKMYWYQQDPGMELHLIHYSYGVNSTEKGDLSSESTVSRIRTEHFPLTLESARPSHTSQYLCASKNREEAFFGQGTRLTVV.

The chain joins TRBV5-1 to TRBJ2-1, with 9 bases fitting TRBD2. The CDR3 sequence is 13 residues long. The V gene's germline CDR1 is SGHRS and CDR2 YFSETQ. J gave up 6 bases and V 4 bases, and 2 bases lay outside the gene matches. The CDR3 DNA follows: TGCGCCAGCAGCGGGACTAGCCTCAATGAGCAGTTCTTC. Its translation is CASSGTSLNEQFF.

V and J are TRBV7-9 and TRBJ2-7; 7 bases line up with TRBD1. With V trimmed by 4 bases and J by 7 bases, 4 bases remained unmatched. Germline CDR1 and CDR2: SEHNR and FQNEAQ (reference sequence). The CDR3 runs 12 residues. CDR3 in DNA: TGTGCCAGCAGCTCTGGACAGGTTGAGCAGTACTTC. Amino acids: CASSSGQVEQYF.

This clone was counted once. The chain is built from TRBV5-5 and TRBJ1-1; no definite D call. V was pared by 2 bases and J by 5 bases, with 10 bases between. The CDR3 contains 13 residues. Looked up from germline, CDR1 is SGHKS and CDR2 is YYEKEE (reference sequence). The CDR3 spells CASSFQSETEAFF. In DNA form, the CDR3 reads TGTGCCAGCAGCTTTCAATCGGAGACTGAAGCTTTCTTT.